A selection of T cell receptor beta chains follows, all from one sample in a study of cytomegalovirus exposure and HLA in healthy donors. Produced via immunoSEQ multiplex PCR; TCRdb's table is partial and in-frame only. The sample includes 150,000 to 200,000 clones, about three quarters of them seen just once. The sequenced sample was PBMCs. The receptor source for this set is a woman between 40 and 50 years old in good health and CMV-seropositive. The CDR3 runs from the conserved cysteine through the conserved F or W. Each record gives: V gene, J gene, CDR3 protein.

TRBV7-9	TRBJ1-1	CASSLGQGARGAFF
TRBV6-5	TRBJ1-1	CASSYSANTEAFF
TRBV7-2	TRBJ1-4	CASSLSATNEKLFF
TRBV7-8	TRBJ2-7	CASSLGGQGMAYEQYF
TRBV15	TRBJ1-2	CATSTRDSYGYTF
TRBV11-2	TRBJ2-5	CASSFGGYQETQYF
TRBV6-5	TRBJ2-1	CASSVTSGRTNEQFF
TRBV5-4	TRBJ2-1	CASSLDVNSHNEQFF
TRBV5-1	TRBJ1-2	CASSPHPEYGYTF
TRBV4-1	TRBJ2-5	CASSQGQGTLGETQYF
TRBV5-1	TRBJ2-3	CASSDDSSTDTQYF
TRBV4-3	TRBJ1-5	CASSQDLGTLSQPQHF
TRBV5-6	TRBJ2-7	CASSPGDHSYEQYF
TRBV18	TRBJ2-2	CASSQGFANTGELFF
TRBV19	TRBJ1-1	CASSTSDRATEAFF
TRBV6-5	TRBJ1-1	CASRLRKYEGTEAFF
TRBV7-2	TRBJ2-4	CASSIASGGPDIQYF
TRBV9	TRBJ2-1	CASSNTGGNYNEQFF
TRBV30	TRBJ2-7	CAWPSNSTSGREQYF
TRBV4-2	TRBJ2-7	CASSQDRVTYEQYF
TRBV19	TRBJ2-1	CASSLGQGNINEQFF
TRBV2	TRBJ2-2	CASSEAPSSTGELFF
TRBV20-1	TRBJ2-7	CSAEDRHEQYF
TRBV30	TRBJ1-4	CAWESDISEKLFF
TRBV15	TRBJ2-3	CATSRDELVGFTDTQYF
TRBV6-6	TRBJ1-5	CASSYPGTGNQPQHF
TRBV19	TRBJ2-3	CASRNVGGSTDTQYF
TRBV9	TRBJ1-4	CASSVGSNEKLFF
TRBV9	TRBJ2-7	CASSASGRRSWGEQYF
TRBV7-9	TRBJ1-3	CASRRGTGNTIYF
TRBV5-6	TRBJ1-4	CASSLPSNEKLFF
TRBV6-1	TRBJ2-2	CASRQGADYTGELFF
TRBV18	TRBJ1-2	CASSPRQGGNYGYTF
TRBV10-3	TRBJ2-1	CAISESGRYNEQFF
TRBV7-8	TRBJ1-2	CASSTPTGNYGYTF
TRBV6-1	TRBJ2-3	CASSGRTGGFVDTQYF
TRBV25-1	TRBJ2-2	CASSEVSGSGSTGELFF
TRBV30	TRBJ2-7	CAWSRPSGGASYEQYF
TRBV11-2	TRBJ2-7	CASSLGVRVSYEQYF
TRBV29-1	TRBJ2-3	CSVPAGDTQYF
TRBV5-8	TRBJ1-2	CASSLVVSGYQGYTF